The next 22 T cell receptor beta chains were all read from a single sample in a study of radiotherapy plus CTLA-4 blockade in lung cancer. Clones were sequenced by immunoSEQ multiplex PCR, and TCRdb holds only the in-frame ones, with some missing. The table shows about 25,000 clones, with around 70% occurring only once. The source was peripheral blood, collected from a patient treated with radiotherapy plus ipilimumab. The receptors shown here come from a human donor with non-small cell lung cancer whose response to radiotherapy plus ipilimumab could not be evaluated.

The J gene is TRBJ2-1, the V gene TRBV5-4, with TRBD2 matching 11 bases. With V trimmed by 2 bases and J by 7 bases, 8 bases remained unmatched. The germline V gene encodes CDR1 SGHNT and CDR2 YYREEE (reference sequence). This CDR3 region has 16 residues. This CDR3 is CASSLRRGLAENEQFF. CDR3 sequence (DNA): TGTGCCAGCAGCTTACGACGGGGACTAGCGGAGAATGAGCAGTTCTTC.

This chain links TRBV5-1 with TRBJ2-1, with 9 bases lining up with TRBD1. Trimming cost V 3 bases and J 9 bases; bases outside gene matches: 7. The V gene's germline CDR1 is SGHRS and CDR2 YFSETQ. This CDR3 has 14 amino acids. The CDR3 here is CASSSGQGPGEQFF. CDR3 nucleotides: TGCGCCAGCAGCTCGGGACAGGGTCCGGGTGAGCAGTTCTTC.

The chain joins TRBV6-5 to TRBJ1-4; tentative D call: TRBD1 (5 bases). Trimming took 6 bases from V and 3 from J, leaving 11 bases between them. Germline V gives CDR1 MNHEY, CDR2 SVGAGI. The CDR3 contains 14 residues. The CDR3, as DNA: TGTGCCAGCAGGGGACCGGGGGCTAATGAAAAACTGTTTTTT. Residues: CASRGPGANEKLFF.

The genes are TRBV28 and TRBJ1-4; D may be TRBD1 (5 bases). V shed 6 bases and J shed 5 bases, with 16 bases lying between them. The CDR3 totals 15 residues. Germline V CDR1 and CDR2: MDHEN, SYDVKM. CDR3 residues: CASRGRGIKNEKLFF. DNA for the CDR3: TGTGCCAGCAGGGGTCGGGGGATAAAAAATGAAAAACTGTTTTTT.

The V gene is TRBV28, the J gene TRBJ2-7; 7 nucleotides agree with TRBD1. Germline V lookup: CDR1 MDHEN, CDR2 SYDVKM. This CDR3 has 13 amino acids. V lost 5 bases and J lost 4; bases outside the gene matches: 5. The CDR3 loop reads CASSRDSWYEQYF. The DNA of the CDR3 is TGTGCCAGCAGTAGGGACAGTTGGTACGAGCAGTACTTC.

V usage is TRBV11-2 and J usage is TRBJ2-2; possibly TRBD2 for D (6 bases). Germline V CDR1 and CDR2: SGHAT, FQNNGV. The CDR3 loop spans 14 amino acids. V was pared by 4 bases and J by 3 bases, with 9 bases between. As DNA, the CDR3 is TGTGCCAGCAGCTCGCAGCGGGACACCGGGGAGCTGTTTTTT. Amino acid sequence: CASSSQRDTGELFF.

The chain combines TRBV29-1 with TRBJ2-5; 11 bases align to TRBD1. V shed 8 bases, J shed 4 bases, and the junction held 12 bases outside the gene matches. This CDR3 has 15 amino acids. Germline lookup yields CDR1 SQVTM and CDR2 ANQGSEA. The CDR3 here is CSSTWTGGLGETQYF. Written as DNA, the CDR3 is TGCAGCTCAACTTGGACAGGGGGCCTTGGAGAGACCCAGTACTTC.

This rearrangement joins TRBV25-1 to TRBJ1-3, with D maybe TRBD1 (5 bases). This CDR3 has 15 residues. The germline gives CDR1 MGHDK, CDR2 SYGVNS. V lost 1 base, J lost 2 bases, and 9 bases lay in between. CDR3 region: CASSESTGAGNTIYF. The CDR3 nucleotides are TGTGCCAGCAGTGAATCTACAGGTGCTGGAAACACCATATATTTT. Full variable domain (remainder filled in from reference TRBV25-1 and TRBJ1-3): EADIYQTPRYLVIGTGKKITLECSQTMGHDKMYWYQQDPGMELHLIHYSYGVNSTEKGDLSSESTVSRIRTEHFPLTLESARPSHTSQYLCASSESTGAGNTIYFGEGSWLTVV.

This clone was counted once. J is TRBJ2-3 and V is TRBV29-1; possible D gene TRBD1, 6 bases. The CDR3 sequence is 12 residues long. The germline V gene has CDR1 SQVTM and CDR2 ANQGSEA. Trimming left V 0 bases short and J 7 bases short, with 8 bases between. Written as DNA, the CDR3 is TGCAGCGTTGAAGAACAGGGCAATACGCAGTATTTT. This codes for CSVEEQGNTQYF.

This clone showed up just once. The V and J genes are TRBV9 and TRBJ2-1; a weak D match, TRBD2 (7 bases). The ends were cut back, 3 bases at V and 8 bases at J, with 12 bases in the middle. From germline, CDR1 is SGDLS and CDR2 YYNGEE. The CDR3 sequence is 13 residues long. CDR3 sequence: CASSGGGSDEQFF. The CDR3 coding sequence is TGTGCCAGCAGCGGCGGGGGCTCGGATGAGCAGTTCTTC.

CDR3 protein: CASSGGLMDNEQFF. The CDR3 coding sequence is TGTGCCAGCAGTGGGGGACTAATGGACAATGAGCAGTTCTTC. The rearrangement uses TRBV2 and TRBJ2-1; 7 bases map to TRBD2. The V gene's germline CDR1 is SNHLY and CDR2 FYNNEI. The CDR3 runs to 14 residues. Losses at the gene ends were 4 bases for V and 5 bases for J; bases not matched to a gene: 5. The full variable domain, rest sourced from reference TRBV2 and TRBJ2-1, is EPEVTQTPSHQVTQMGQEVILRCVPISNHLYFYWYRQILGQKVEFLVSFYNNEISEKSEIFDDQFSVERPDGSNFTLKIRSTKLEDSAMYFCASSGGLMDNEQFFGPGTRLTVL.

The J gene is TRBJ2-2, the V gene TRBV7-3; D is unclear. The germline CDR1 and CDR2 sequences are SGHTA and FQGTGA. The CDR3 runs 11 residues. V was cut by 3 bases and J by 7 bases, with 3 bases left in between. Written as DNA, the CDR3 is TGTGCCAGCAGCTTCGGCGGGGAGCTGTTTTTT. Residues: CASSFGGELFF. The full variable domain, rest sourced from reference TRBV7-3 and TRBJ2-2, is GAGVSQTPSNKVTEKGKYVELRCDPISGHTALYWYRQSLGQGPEFLIYFQGTGAADDSGLPNDRFFAVRPEGSVSTLKIQRTERGDSAVYLCASSFGGELFFGEGSRLTVL.

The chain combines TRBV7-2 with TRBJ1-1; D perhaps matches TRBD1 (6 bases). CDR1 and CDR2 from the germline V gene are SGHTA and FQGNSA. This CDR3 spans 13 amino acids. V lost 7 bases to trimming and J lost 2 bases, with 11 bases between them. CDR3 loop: CASTQDRNTEAFF. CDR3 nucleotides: TGTGCCAGCACCCAGGACAGAAACACTGAAGCTTTCTTT.

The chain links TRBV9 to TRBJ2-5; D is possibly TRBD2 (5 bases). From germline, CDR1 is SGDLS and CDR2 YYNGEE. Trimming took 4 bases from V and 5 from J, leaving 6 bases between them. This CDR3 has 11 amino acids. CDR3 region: CASSPGETQYF. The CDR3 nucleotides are TGTGCCAGCAGCCCGGGGGAGACCCAGTACTTC.

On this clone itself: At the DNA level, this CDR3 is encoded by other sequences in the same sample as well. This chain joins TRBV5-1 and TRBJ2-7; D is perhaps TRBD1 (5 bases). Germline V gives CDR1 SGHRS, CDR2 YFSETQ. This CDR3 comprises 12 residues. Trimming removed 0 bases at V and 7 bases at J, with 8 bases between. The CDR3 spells CASSLGQGEQYF. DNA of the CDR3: TGCGCCAGCAGCTTGGGGCAGGGAGAGCAGTACTTC.

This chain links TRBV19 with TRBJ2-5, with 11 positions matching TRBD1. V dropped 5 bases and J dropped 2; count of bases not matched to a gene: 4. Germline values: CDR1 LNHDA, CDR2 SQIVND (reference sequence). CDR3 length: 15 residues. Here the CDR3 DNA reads TGTGCCAGTAGTTCGGGGACAGGGGGACAAGAGACCCAGTACTTC. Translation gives CASSSGTGGQETQYF.

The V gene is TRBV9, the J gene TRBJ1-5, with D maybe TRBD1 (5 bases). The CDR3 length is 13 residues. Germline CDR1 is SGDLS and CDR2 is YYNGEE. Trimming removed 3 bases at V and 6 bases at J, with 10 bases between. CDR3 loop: CASSEQGFQPQHF. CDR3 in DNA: TGTGCCAGCAGCGAGCAGGGTTTTCAGCCCCAGCATTTT.

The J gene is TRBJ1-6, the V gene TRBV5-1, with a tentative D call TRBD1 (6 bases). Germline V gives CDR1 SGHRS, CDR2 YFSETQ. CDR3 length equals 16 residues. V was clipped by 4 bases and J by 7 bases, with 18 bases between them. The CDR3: CASSPGQTLGNSPLHF. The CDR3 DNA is TGCGCCAGCAGCCCAGGACAGACTCTAGGGAATTCACCCCTCCACTTT.

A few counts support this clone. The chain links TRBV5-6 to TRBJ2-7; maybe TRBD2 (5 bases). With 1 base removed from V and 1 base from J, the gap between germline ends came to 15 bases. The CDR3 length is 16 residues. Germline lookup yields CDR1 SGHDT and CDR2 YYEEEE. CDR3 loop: CASSLSVGRGSYEQYF. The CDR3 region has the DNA TGTGCCAGCAGCTTGTCAGTGGGGAGAGGATCCTACGAGCAGTACTTC.

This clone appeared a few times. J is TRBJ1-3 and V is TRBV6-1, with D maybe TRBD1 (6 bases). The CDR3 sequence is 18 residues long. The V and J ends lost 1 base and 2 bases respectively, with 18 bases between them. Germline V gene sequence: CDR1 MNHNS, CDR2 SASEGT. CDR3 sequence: CASSEDGVTGNTGNTIYF. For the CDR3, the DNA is TGTGCCAGCAGTGAAGATGGTGTTACAGGGAATACTGGAAACACCATATATTTT.

This CDR3 reads CASSAGQGKWTGETQYF. CDR3 nucleotides: TGTGCCAGTAGTGCCGGACAGGGGAAATGGACTGGAGAGACCCAGTACTTC. The rearrangement uses TRBV19 and TRBJ2-5, with 9 bases identical to TRBD1. Germline V CDR1 and CDR2: LNHDA, SQIVND (reference sequence). The CDR3 extends over 17 amino acids. V trimming: 5 bases; J trimming: 4 bases; junction bases outside the gene matches: 14. The variable domain in full, with the rest retrieved from reference TRBV19 and TRBJ2-5, is DGGITQSPKYLFRKEGQNVTLSCEQNLNHDAMYWYRQDPGQGLRLIYYSQIVNDFQKGDIAEGYSVSREKKESFPLTVTSAQKNPTAFYLCASSAGQGKWTGETQYFGPGTRLLVL.

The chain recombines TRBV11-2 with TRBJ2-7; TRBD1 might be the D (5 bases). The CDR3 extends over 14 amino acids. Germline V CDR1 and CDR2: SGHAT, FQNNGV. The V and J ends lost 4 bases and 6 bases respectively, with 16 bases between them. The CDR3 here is CASSSLKGIGEQYF. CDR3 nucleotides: TGTGCCAGCAGCTCCTTAAAGGGGATCGGCGAGCAGTACTTC.